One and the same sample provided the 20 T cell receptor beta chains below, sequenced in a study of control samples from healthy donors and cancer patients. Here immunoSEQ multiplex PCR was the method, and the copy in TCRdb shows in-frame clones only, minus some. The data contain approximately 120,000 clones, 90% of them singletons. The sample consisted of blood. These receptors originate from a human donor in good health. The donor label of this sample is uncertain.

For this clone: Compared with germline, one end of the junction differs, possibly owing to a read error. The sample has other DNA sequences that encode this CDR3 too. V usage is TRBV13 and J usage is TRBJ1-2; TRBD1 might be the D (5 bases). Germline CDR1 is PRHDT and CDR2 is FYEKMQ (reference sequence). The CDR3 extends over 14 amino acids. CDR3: CASSYGTAFNGYTF. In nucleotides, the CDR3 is TGTGCCAGTAGCTATGGGACCGCCTTTAATGGCTACACCTTC.

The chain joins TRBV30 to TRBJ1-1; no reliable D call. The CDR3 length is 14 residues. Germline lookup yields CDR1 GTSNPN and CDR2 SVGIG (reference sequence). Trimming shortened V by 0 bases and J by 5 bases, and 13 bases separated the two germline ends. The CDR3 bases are TGTGCCTGGAGTGTACCCCCGGGCCCTACTGAAGCTTTCTTT. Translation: CAWSVPPGPTEAFF.

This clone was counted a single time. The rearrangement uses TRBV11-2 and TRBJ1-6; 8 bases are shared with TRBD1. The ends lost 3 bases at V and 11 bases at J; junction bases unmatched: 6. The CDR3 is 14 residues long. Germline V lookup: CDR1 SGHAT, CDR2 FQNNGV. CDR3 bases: TGTGCCAGCAGCTTCGGACAGGGCCTGGCACCCCTCCACTTT. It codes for CASSFGQGLAPLHF.

The CDR3: CASSAPGDTEAFF. The CDR3 DNA is TGTGCCAGCAGTGCCCCGGGGGACACTGAAGCTTTCTTT. This sequence joins TRBV12-3 or TRBV12-4 and TRBJ1-1, with D possibly matching TRBD1 (5 bases). Trimming took 5 bases from V and 3 from J, leaving 10 bases between them. The CDR3 consists of 13 residues.

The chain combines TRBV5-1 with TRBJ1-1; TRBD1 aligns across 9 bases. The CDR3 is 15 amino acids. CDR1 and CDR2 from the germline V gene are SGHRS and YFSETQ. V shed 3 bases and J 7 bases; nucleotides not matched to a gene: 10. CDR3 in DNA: TGCGCCAGCAGCTACGGGGACAGGGAGGTCGATGAAGCTTTCTTT. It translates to CASSYGDREVDEAFF.

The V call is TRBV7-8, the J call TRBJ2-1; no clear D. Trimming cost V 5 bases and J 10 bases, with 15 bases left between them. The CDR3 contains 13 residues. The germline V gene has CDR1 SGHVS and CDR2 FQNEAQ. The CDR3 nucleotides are TGTGCCAGCAGCCCGATCCCCCTAGGGGAGCAGTTCTTC. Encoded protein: CASSPIPLGEQFF.

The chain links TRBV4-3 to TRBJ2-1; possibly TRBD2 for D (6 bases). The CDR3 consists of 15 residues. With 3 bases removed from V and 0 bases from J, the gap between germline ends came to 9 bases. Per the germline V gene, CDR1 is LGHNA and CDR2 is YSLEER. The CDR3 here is CASSQDYSSYNEQFF. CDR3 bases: TGCGCCAGCAGCCAGGACTACAGCTCCTACAATGAGCAGTTCTTC.

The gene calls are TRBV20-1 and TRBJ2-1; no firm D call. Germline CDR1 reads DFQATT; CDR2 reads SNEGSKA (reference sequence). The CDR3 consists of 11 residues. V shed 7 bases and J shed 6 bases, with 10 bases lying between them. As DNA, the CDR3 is TGCAGTGTTACCCAAACCAATGAGCAGTTCTTC. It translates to CSVTQTNEQFF.

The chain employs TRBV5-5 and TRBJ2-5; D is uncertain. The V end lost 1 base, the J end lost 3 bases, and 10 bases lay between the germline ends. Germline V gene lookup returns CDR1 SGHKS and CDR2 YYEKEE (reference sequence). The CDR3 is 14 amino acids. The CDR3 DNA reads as TGTGCCAGCAGCTTGAGGGTCCGCGAAGAGACCCAGTACTTC. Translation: CASSLRVREETQYF.

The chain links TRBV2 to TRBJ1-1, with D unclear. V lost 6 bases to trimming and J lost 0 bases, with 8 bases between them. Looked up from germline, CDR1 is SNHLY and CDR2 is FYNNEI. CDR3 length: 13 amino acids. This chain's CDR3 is CASRRAMNTEAFF. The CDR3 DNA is TGTGCCAGCAGACGGGCCATGAACACTGAAGCTTTCTTT.

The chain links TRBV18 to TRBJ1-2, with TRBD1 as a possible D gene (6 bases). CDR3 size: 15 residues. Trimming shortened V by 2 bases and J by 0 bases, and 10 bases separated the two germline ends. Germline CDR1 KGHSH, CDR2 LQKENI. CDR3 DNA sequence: TGTGCCAGCTCACCAAACGGGACACCTAACTATGGCTACACCTTC. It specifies CASSPNGTPNYGYTF.

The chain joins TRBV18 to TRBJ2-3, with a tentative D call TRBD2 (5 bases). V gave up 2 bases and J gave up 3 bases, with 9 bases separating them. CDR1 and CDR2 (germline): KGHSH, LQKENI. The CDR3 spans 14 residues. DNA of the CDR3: TGTGCCAGCTCACCATTTTCGGGGACAGATACGCAGTATTTT. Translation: CASSPFSGTDTQYF.

Here the CDR3 reads CASSQVAGPDQPQHF. DNA of the CDR3: TGTGCCAGCAGCCAAGTAGCGGGTCCGGATCAGCCCCAGCATTTT. This rearrangement joins TRBV3-1 (or the pseudogene TRBV3-2) to TRBJ1-5; D is unresolved. Germline V gives CDR1 LGHDT, CDR2 YNNKEL (reference sequence). This CDR3 comprises 15 residues. The ends were cut back, 1 base at V and 5 bases at J, with 12 bases in the middle.

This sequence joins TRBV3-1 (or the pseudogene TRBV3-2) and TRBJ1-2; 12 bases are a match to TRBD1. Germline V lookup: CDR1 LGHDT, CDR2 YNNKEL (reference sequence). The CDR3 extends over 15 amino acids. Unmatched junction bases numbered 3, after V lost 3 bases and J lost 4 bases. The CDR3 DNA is TGTGCCAGCAGCCACGGGACAGGGGGCGTCTATGGCTACACCTTC. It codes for CASSHGTGGVYGYTF.

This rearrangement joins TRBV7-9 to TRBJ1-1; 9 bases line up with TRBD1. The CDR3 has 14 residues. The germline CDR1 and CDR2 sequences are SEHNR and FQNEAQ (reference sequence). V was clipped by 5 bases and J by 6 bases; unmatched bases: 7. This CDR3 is CASSRRGQGAEAFF. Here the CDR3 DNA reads TGTGCCAGCAGCCGGCGGGGACAGGGCGCTGAAGCTTTCTTT.

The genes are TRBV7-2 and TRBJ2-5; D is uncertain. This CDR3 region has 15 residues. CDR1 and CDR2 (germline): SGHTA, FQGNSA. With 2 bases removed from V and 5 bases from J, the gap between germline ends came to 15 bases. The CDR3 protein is CASSLLLSLGETQYF. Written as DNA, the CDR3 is TGTGCCAGCAGCTTACTTCTCTCACTGGGGGAGACCCAGTACTTC.

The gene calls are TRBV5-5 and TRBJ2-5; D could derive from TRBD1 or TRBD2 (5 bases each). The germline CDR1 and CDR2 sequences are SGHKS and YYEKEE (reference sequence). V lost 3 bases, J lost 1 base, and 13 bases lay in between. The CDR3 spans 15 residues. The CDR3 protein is CASSSATGTQETQYF. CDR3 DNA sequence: TGTGCCAGCAGCTCCGCCACTGGGACCCAAGAGACCCAGTACTTC.

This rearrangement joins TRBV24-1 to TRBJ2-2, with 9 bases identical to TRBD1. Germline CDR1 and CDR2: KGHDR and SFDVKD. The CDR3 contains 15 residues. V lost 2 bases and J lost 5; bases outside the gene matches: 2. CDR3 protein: CATSDYDRGTGELFF. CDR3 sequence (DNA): TGTGCCACCAGTGATTATGACAGGGGGACCGGGGAGCTGTTTTTT.

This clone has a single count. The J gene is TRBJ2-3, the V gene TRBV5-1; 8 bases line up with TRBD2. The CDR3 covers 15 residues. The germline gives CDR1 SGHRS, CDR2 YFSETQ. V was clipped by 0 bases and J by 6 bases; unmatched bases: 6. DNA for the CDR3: TGCGCCAGCAGCTTGGTCGGGGGGGCCCGGGATACGCAGTATTTT. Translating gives CASSLVGGARDTQYF. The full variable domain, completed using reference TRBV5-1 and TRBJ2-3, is KAGVTQTPRYLIKTRGQQVTLSCSPISGHRSVSWYQQTPGQGLQFLFEYFSETQRNKGNFPGRFSGRQFSNSRSEMNVSTLELGDSALYLCASSLVGGARDTQYFGPGTRLTVL.

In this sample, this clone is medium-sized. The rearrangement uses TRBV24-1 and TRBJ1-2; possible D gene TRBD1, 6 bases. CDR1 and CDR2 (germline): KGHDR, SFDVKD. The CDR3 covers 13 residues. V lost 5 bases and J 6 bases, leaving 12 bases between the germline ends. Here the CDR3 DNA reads TGTGCCACCAGTGTCCCGGGACATAATGGCTACACCTTC. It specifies CATSVPGHNGYTF.